This T cell receptor beta chain was recorded in a study of T cells in Graves' hyperthyroidism and ophthalmopathy. General observations from the study: Most expanded thyroid clonotypes above 0.001 recurred in blood. Using 13 V-J features, a model discriminated ophthalmopathy from stable hyperthyroidism.

Amplified TCR beta CDR3 regions derived from RNA transcripts. The TCR CDR3 was amplified in a first-round RT-PCR using the HTBI primer set. One entry per CDR3 protein results from TCRdb running MiXCR on the multiplex PCR reads. The table lists 650,000 to 800,000 distinct CDR3 sequences, about 45% of them singletons. The CDR3 runs to 11 residues. Germline CDR1 is DFQATT and CDR2 is SNEGSKA (reference sequence). Regarding this clonotype: Its specificity is unknown. One end of the junction does not line up with germline, which may come from a read error.

Exclusion of patients followed from uncontrolled infection, other autoimmune disease, pregnancy or lactation. Diagnosis rested on symptoms, serum thyroxine and TRAb, thyroid ultrasound, and orbital computed tomography. This chain uses TRBV20-1 with TRBJ1-5; 10 nucleotides align to TRBD1. Sequenced sample: peripheral blood or thyroid tissue (not recorded which). The clonotype comes from an adult man with Graves' disease, either hyperthyroidism or ophthalmopathy (not recorded which). The CDR3 loop is CSAPTGGRSFF. For the CDR3, the DNA is TGCAGTGCTCCGACAGGGGGCCGGTCGTTTTTT.